One sample yielded the 14 T cell receptor beta chains listed below, sequenced in a study of T cells after yellow fever vaccination (dated by TCRdb to the late 2010s). Library preparation used 5' RACE. Sequencer: Illumina HiSeq 2500. TCRdb itself trimmed the public reads at Q25 with fastp, ran MiXCR and retained productive beta chains. Rows are combined by CDR3 protein, so each entry shows the most common genes and DNA. In this sample the table shows 250,000 to 300,000 distinct CDR3 sequences, 13% of which occur a single time. The ten top clones hold around 0.49% of the sample. The treatment or condition tag for this specimen amounts to: live attenuated yellow fever vaccine strain. The sequences come from CD4+ T cells sorted from PBMCs, collected 45 days after the yellow fever booster vaccination. These receptors were collected from a man aged 25 to 40 who received the YFV17D yellow fever vaccine.

V and J are TRBV30 and TRBJ2-6; D not certain. Germline CDR1 reads GTSNPN; CDR2 reads SVGIG (reference sequence). Trimming pared 2 bases from V and 0 bases from J, leaving 5 bases between. The CDR3 extends over 14 amino acids. The CDR3 region has the DNA TGTGCCTGGAGTAGGAGCTCTGGGGCCAACGTCCTGACTTTC. Its protein is CAWSRSSGANVLTF. The variable domain in full, with the rest retrieved from reference TRBV30 and TRBJ2-6, is SQTIHQWPATLVQPVGSPLSLECTVEGTSNPNLYWYRQAAGRGLQLLFYSVGIGQISSEVPQNLSASRPQDRQFILSSKKLLLSDSGFYLCAWSRSSGANVLTFGAGSRLTVL.

In its sample, this clonotype was seen a few times. The chain couples TRBV27 to TRBJ2-2, with 8 bases aligning to TRBD2. Germline-derived CDR1 and CDR2 are MNHEY and SMNVEV (reference sequence). This CDR3 spans 15 amino acids. Unmatched junction bases numbered 11, after V lost 7 bases and J lost 7 bases. Written as DNA, the CDR3 is TGTGCCAGCAAATCCGGGACTAGTTCTGTCGGGGAGCTGTTTTTT. It translates to CASKSGTSSVGELFF.

This clonotype was recorded a few times. The V and J genes are TRBV11-2 and TRBJ2-3; 9 nucleotides agree with TRBD2. The CDR3 runs to 18 residues. Germline V gene sequence: CDR1 SGHAT, CDR2 FQNNGV. The V gene end was trimmed by 5 bases and the J gene end by 5 bases; junction bases not matched to a gene: 17. The CDR3 is CASSQTDSSGSLLDTQYF. In DNA form, the CDR3 reads TGTGCCAGCAGCCAGACCGACAGTAGCGGGAGTTTGCTAGATACGCAGTATTTT.

V gene TRBV7-2 combines with J gene TRBJ1-3; D gene uncertain. Germline V gene sequence: CDR1 SGHTA, CDR2 FQGNSA. The CDR3 totals 17 residues. Trimming took 1 base from V and 2 from J, leaving 15 bases between them. The CDR3 region is CASSLVSGQTPGNTIYF. The CDR3, as DNA: TGTGCCAGCAGCTTAGTGAGCGGGCAGACCCCTGGAAACACCATATATTTT. Full variable domain (remainder filled in from reference TRBV7-2 and TRBJ1-3): GAGVSQSPSNKVTEKGKDVELRCDPISGHTALYWYRQSLGQGLEFLIYFQGNSAPDKSGLPSDRFSAERTGGSVSTLTIQRTQQEDSAVYLCASSLVSGQTPGNTIYFGEGSWLTVV.

There are a few counts of this clonotype. The chain has TRBV5-1 and TRBJ2-3, with D unresolved. The germline V gene encodes CDR1 SGHRS and CDR2 YFSETQ. The CDR3 consists of 12 residues. With 4 bases removed from V and 6 bases from J, the gap between germline ends came to 9 bases. The CDR3 spells CASSRDMDTQYF. The DNA of the CDR3 is TGCGCCAGCAGCAGGGATATGGATACGCAGTATTTT.

The rearrangement joins TRBV7-9 to TRBJ2-5; TRBD2 aligns across 9 bases. Per germline, CDR1 SEHNR and CDR2 FQNEAQ (reference sequence). The J segment lost 4 bases and the V segment lost 1 base, leaving 7 bases of the junction unmatched. The length of the CDR3 is 16 residues. The CDR3 DNA reads TGTGCCAGCAGCTTAGTTAGGGGACTAGCCAGAGAGACCCAGTACTTC. Residues: CASSLVRGLARETQYF.

The genes are TRBV3-1 and TRBJ2-4; the match to TRBD2 covers 9 bases. V lost 0 bases and J lost 6; bases outside the gene matches: 6. The germline CDR1 and CDR2 sequences are LGHDT and YNNKEL (reference sequence). The CDR3 loop spans 16 amino acids. The CDR3 sequence is CASSQDSGLARNIQYF. The CDR3 DNA sequence: TGTGCCAGCAGCCAAGATAGTGGACTAGCGAGAAACATTCAGTACTTC.

This clonotype was counted between two and nine times. V is TRBV10-2 and J is TRBJ1-5; no firm D call. From germline, CDR1 is WSHSY and CDR2 SAAADI. The germline V and J ends were trimmed by 10 bases and 4 bases, with 14 bases remaining between them. This CDR3 contains 13 residues. The CDR3 DNA reads as TGCGCCACCTCGGCGGCGGGTAATCAGCCCCAGCATTTT. It specifies CATSAAGNQPQHF.

The chain joins TRBV6-1 to TRBJ2-1; D perhaps matches TRBD2 (6 bases). Per germline, CDR1 MNHNS and CDR2 SASEGT. Trimming took 6 bases from V and 0 from J, leaving 15 bases between them. The CDR3 runs to 16 residues. CDR3 residues: CASRGLAPSSYNEQFF. DNA of the CDR3: TGTGCCAGCAGGGGCCTAGCGCCCAGCTCCTACAATGAGCAGTTCTTC.

This clonotype was counted between two and nine times. The chain employs TRBV7-9 and TRBJ1-4, with no clear D. This CDR3 comprises 12 residues. V was clipped by 5 bases and J by 12 bases, with 13 bases between them. Germline CDR1 and CDR2: SEHNR and FQNEAQ (reference sequence). As DNA, the CDR3 is TGTGCCAGCAGCGTCACCGGACGCGAACTGTTTTTT. Protein product: CASSVTGRELFF.

This clonotype was counted a few times. The chain recombines TRBV7-2 with TRBJ2-7; 8 bases are shared with TRBD2. The CDR3 totals 14 residues. J was trimmed by 7 bases and V by 6 bases; bases with no gene match: 11. Looked up from germline, CDR1 is SGHTA and CDR2 is FQGNSA. The CDR3 DNA reads TGTGCCAGCAGTTTGGTCGGACTAGCCACAGAGCAGTACTTC. Its protein is CASSLVGLATEQYF.

This clonotype occurred a few times. This chain uses TRBV4-1 with TRBJ2-4; 10 bases fit TRBD2. The CDR3 covers 20 residues. Germline V lookup: CDR1 MGHRA, CDR2 YSYEKL. J lost 4 bases, V lost 4 bases, and 19 bases had no gene match. This CDR3 is CASSPQPSRTSGPPKNIQYF. CDR3 sequence (DNA): TGCGCCAGCAGCCCCCAACCCTCAAGGACTAGCGGCCCACCAAAAAACATTCAGTACTTC.

This chain uses TRBV7-6 with TRBJ2-1, with a weak D call TRBD2 (5 bases). The CDR3 is made up of 13 amino acids. Trimming removed 5 bases from V and 10 bases from J, with 15 bases in between. Germline CDR1 is SGHVS and CDR2 is FNYEAQ. The CDR3 DNA is TGTGCCAGCAGCCCGCAACTAGGAACCGAGCAGTTCTTC. This translates into CASSPQLGTEQFF.

The chain couples TRBV11-3 to TRBJ2-1, with 11 bases fitting TRBD2. Germline CDR1 and CDR2: SGHNT and YENEEA. J gave up 5 bases and V 5 bases, and 8 bases lay outside the gene matches. This CDR3 has 16 amino acids. The CDR3 is CASSQAGTSGNNEQFF. CDR3 bases: TGTGCCAGCAGCCAAGCCGGGACTAGCGGAAACAATGAGCAGTTCTTC.